The 20 T cell receptor beta chains below come from one sample, sequenced in a study of blood T cell repertoires in COVID-19. TCRdb's table, derived via immunoSEQ multiplex PCR, lists solely in-frame clones and lacks some. Of about 80,000 clones in the sample, roughly 89% are singletons; the top ten hold roughly 4%. Sequencing input: peripheral blood. Source of these receptors: a man aged 50-59 years with acute or convalescent COVID-19.

V and J are TRBV9 and TRBJ2-1; D call uncertain. The CDR3 is 11 amino acids. V was shortened by 0 bases and J by 9 bases, with 4 bases between the two germline ends. Germline loops: CDR1 SGDLS, CDR2 YYNGEE. The CDR3 region has the DNA TGTGCCAGCAGCGTAGCGGGTGAGCAGTTCTTC. It codes for CASSVAGEQFF.

The gene calls are TRBV18 and TRBJ1-6, with 11 bases aligning to TRBD1. The trim removed 3 bases at V and 8 bases at J, leaving 6 bases unmatched. In germline, CDR1 is KGHSH, CDR2 LQKENI. This CDR3 is built from 16 residues. The CDR3 here is CASSPWTGGADSPLHF. DNA of the CDR3: TGTGCCAGCTCACCTTGGACAGGGGGCGCGGATTCACCCCTCCACTTT. The whole variable domain, remainder taken from reference TRBV18 and TRBJ1-6, is NAGVMQNPRHLVRRRGQEARLRCSPMKGHSHVYWYRQLPEEGLKFMVYLQKENIIDESGMPKERFSAEFPKEGPSILRIQQVVRGDSAAYFCASSPWTGGADSPLHFGNGTRLTVT.

The V call is TRBV5-4, the J call TRBJ2-7; TRBD2 agrees at 8 bases. Per germline, CDR1 SGHNT and CDR2 YYREEE (reference sequence). This CDR3 has 15 amino acids. The trim removed 4 bases at V and 4 bases at J, leaving 10 bases unmatched. The CDR3 nucleotides are TGTGCCAGCAGCCCCGAGGGCAGCGGGAGTTACGAGCAGTACTTC. Protein: CASSPEGSGSYEQYF.

The chain has TRBV6-5 and TRBJ1-5; possible D gene TRBD1, 6 bases. Trimming shortened V by 6 bases and J by 3 bases, and 9 bases separated the two germline ends. The CDR3 has 13 residues. Germline values: CDR1 MNHEY, CDR2 SVGAGI. The CDR3 region has the DNA TGTGCCAGCAGCCAGGGGTACAATCAGCCCCAGCATTTT. Protein product: CASSQGYNQPQHF.

The chain uses TRBV24-1 and TRBJ2-5; 7 nucleotides align to TRBD2. The CDR3 contains 12 residues. Unmatched junction bases numbered 3, after V lost 5 bases and J lost 7 bases. The germline V gene has CDR1 KGHDR and CDR2 SFDVKD. The CDR3 DNA follows: TGTGCCACCAGTGGGGGGGGTCCGACCCAGTACTTC. Translation gives CATSGGGPTQYF.

This clone has more than one count but fewer than ten. The chain is built from TRBV30 and TRBJ1-6, with a weak D call TRBD1 (6 bases). CDR3 length equals 19 residues. With 5 bases removed from V and 1 base from J, the gap between germline ends came to 24 bases. Per germline, CDR1 GTSNPN and CDR2 SVGIG (reference sequence). CDR3: CAWSPGAGALRSYNSPLHF. CDR3 DNA sequence: TGTGCCTGGTCCCCCGGAGCGGGGGCGTTAAGGTCCTATAATTCACCCCTCCACTTT.

The V and J genes are TRBV3-1 (or the pseudogene TRBV3-2) and TRBJ2-3; D call uncertain. The CDR3 sequence is 13 residues long. V was clipped by 0 bases and J by 6 bases, with 7 bases between them. The germline V gene has CDR1 LGHDT and CDR2 YNNKEL (reference sequence). The DNA of the CDR3 is TGTGCCAGCAGCCAAGATCGTGTTGATACGCAGTATTTT. It yields the protein CASSQDRVDTQYF.

V gene TRBV15 combines with J gene TRBJ2-1, with unresolved D. The CDR3 is 15 amino acids. Trimming shortened V by 1 base and J by 2 bases, and 9 bases separated the two germline ends. Germline loops: CDR1 LNHNV, CDR2 YYDKDF (reference sequence). DNA for the CDR3: TGTGCCACCAGCAGAGTCATAGACACCTACAATGAGCAGTTCTTC. As protein: CATSRVIDTYNEQFF.

This clone appeared once. The CDR3: CASREQGAGNTIYF. CDR3 bases: TGTGCCAGTAGAGAACAGGGGGCCGGAAACACCATATATTTT. The chain has TRBV19 and TRBJ1-3, with 9 bases lining up with TRBD1. The CDR3 is made up of 14 amino acids. After removal of 6 bases from V and 4 bases from J, the junction contained 4 bases not matched to a gene. Germline V CDR1 and CDR2: LNHDA, SQIVND (reference sequence).

This chain joins TRBV7-9 and TRBJ2-1; 7 nucleotides match TRBD1. This CDR3 has 15 amino acids. Germline assignment: CDR1 SEHNR and CDR2 FQNEAQ (reference sequence). With V trimmed by 2 bases and J by 4 bases, 5 bases remained unmatched. The CDR3 DNA follows: TGTGCCAGCAGCTTAACAGGGGAACTTTACAATGAGCAGTTCTTC. Translating it yields CASSLTGELYNEQFF.

This clone was counted only a few times. The V and J genes are TRBV3-1 (or the pseudogene TRBV3-2) and TRBJ2-7, with D possibly matching TRBD1 (6 bases). Between the trimmed V and J ends, which lost 1 base and 6 bases, there was a span of 13 bases. CDR3 size: 14 residues. Germline V gives CDR1 LGHDT, CDR2 YNNKEL (reference sequence). The CDR3 DNA follows: TGTGCCAGCAGCCAAGTTCAGGGGAGAGGCGAGCAGTACTTC. Encoded protein: CASSQVQGRGEQYF.

This chain uses TRBV5-1 with TRBJ1-4, with 7 bases identical to TRBD1. J was trimmed by 8 bases and V by 3 bases; bases with no gene match: 7. The germline CDR1 and CDR2 sequences are SGHRS and YFSETQ. The CDR3 has 14 residues. CDR3 in DNA: TGCGCCAGCAGCTACTCAGGGGGTCAAGAAAAACTGTTTTTT. It is translated as CASSYSGGQEKLFF.

The rearrangement uses TRBV11-2 and TRBJ1-2; 7 nucleotides match TRBD1. V was clipped by 0 bases and J by 6 bases; unmatched bases: 10. The germline V gene encodes CDR1 SGHAT and CDR2 FQNNGV. There are 16 residues in the CDR3. The CDR3 DNA is TGTGCCAGCAGCTTAGAGGGCCCTACAGGGGCGGATGGCTACACCTTC. Protein product: CASSLEGPTGADGYTF.

The chain joins TRBV6-6 to TRBJ1-3, with 9 bases matching TRBD1. Germline loops: CDR1 MNHNY, CDR2 SVGAGI (reference sequence). V lost 5 bases to trimming and J lost 0 bases; unmatched junction nucleotides: 11. This CDR3 has 18 residues. The CDR3 sequence is CASSPGQGITSSGNTIYF. The CDR3 bases are TGTGCCAGCAGTCCGGGACAGGGCATTACTAGCTCTGGAAACACCATATATTTT.

This rearrangement joins TRBV4-2 to TRBJ1-2, with TRBD1 as a possible D gene (5 bases). Germline assignment: CDR1 LGHNA and CDR2 YNFKEQ. This CDR3 is built from 14 residues. Trimming took off 6 bases at V and 2 bases at J, with 13 bases between the two ends. CDR3 sequence (DNA): TGTGCCAGCAGACCTCCCGCAGGGAACTATGGCTACACCTTC. Its translation is CASRPPAGNYGYTF.

This clone was counted once. The chain carries TRBV12-3 or TRBV12-4 and TRBJ2-7, with 7 bases identical to TRBD2. The CDR3 has 13 amino acids. With V trimmed by 3 bases and J by 6 bases, 5 bases remained unmatched. CDR3 sequence: CASSFQGRGEQYF. CDR3 bases: TGTGCCAGCAGTTTCCAAGGGAGGGGCGAGCAGTACTTC.

This clone turned up a few times. The chain recombines TRBV28 with TRBJ1-5, with D tentatively TRBD1 (6 bases). Germline V lookup: CDR1 MDHEN, CDR2 SYDVKM. This CDR3 is built from 14 residues. Trimming removed 6 bases at V and 7 bases at J, with 16 bases between. The CDR3 DNA reads TGTGCCAGCAGCACAGGGTTCGGGAGGCAGCCCCAGCATTTT. Protein product: CASSTGFGRQPQHF.

This clone was counted a single time. The genes are TRBV4-3 and TRBJ2-7; 13 positions agree with TRBD2. This CDR3 has 16 amino acids. Germline V gene sequence: CDR1 LGHNA, CDR2 YSLEER. With 4 bases clipped from V and 3 bases from J, the junction kept 6 bases outside the gene matches. Written as DNA, the CDR3 is TGCGCCAGCAGCCCGGGACTAGCGGGGACATACTACGAGCAGTACTTC. Translation: CASSPGLAGTYYEQYF.

CDR3: CASSSDSNYGYTF. In nucleotides, the CDR3 is TGTGCCAGCAGCTCAGACAGTAACTATGGCTACACCTTC. The chain is built from TRBV12-3 or TRBV12-4 and TRBJ1-2; D possibly corresponds to TRBD1 (5 bases). V lost 6 bases and J 1 base, leaving 9 bases between the germline ends. This CDR3 contains 13 residues.

The chain couples TRBV6-5 to TRBJ1-1; TRBD1 might be the D (6 bases). Trimming cost V 5 bases and J 5 bases, with 12 bases left between them. Germline V gene lookup returns CDR1 MNHEY and CDR2 SVGAGI. This CDR3 is built from 13 residues. CDR3 DNA sequence: TGTGCCAGCAGTCCACAGGGCGGGACTGAAGCTTTCTTT. This encodes CASSPQGGTEAFF.